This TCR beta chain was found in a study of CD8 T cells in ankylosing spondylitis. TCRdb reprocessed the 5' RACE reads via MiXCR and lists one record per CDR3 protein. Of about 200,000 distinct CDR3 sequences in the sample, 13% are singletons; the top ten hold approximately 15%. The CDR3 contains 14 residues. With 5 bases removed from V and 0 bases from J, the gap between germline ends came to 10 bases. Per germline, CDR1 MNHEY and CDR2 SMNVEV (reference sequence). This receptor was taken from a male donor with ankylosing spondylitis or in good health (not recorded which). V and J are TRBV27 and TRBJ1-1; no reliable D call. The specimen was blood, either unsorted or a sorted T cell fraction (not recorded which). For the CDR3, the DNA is TGTGCCAGCAGTCCAGACGGGATGAACACTGAAGCTTTCTTT. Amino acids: CASSPDGMNTEAFF.